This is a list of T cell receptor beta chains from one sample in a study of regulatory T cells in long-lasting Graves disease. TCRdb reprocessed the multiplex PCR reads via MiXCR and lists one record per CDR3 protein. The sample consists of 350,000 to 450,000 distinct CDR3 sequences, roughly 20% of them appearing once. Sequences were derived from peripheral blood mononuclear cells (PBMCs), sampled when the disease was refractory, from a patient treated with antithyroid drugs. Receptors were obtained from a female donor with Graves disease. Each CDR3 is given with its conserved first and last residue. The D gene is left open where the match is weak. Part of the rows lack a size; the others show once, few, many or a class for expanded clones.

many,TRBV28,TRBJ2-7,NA,TGTGCCAGCAATCCCCCAGGGCCCTACGAGCAGTACTTC,CASNPPGPYEQYF
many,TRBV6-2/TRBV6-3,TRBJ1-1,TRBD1,TGTGCTCTTAGACAGGGGGCTCGGTACACTGAAGCTTTCTTT,CALRQGARYTEAFF
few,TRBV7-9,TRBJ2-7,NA,TGTGCCAGCAGCCCGTCCCCTACTCCAGAGCAGTACTTC,CASSPSPTPEQYF
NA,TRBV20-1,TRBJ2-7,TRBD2,TGCAGCCAGGGGGGTAGCGGGAGCGAGCAGTACTTC,CSQGGSGSEQYF
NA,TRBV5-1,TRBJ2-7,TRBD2,TGCGCCAGCAGCATAGCGGGTAAGGGCTACGAGCAGTACTTC,CASSIAGKGYEQYF
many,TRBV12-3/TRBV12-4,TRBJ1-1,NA,TGTGCCAGCAGTCCTACAGGGTTAGGCCTCCCTGAAGCTTTCTTT,CASSPTGLGLPEAFF
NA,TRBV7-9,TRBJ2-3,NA,TGTGCCAGCAGCTTAGCAACCTTCACAGATACGCAGTATTTT,CASSLATFTDTQYF
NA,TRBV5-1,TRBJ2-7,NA,TGCGCCAGCAGCTTAAATTCACGGAATACCACCTACGAGCAGTACTTC,CASSLNSRNTTYEQYF
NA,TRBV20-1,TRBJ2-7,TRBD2,TGCAGTGCCCCGGTCGGGGGGGATATTTATTACGAGCAGTACTTC,CSAPVGGDIYYEQYF
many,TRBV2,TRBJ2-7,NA,TGTGCCAGCAGTGAAGGGGGCCCCTACGAGCAGTACTTC,CASSEGGPYEQYF
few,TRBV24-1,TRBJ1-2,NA,TGTGCCATCAGTGATTTGAAGGGGACCCCCGGGTGGGGCTACACCTTC,CAISDLKGTPGWGYTF
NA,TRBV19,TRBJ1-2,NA,TGTGCCAGTAGTATAACGCCTTACTATGGCTACACCTTC,CASSITPYYGYTF
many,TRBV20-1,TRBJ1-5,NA,TGCAGTGCTAGCCCCTCAGGGGGCAATCAGCCCCAGCATTTT,CSASPSGGNQPQHF
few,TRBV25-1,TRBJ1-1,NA,TGTGCCAGCAGTGATCAGGGGCCAAACACTGAAGCTTTCTTT,CASSDQGPNTEAFF
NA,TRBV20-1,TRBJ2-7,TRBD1,TGCAGTGCTCTGACACCAGGGGGTTCCTACGAGCAGTACTTC,CSALTPGGSYEQYF
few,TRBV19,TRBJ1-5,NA,TGTGCCAGTAGTATCGTTCCCGAGGATCAGCCCCAGCATTTT,CASSIVPEDQPQHF
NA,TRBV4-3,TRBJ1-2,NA,TGCGCCAGCAGCCAAGATCCGGCGGGGCAGAGCTATGGCTACACCTTC,CASSQDPAGQSYGYTF
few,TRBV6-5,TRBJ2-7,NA,TGTGCCAGCAGTTATCGGGGAGGCCTCTCCTACGAGCAGTACTTC,CASSYRGGLSYEQYF
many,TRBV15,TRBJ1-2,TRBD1,TGTGCCACCAGCGCGGGGACAGAGAGCTATGGCTACACCTTC,CATSAGTESYGYTF
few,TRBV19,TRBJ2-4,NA,TGTGCCAGTAGTATTGGTCCGGGAGCCAAAAACATTCAGTACTTC,CASSIGPGAKNIQYF
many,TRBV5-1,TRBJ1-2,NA,TGCGCCAGCAGCTTGGAGTCTGGGACGGATAACTATGGCTACACCTTC,CASSLESGTDNYGYTF
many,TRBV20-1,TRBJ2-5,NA,TGCAGTGCTCCGCAGGGGAGGGAGGAGACCCAGTACTTC,CSAPQGREETQYF
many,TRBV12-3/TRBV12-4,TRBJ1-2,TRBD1,TGTGCCAGCAGCGCGGGACAGGGGTATGGCTACACCTTC,CASSAGQGYGYTF
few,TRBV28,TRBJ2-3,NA,TGTGCCAGCAGATCGTTAGCGGATAGCACAGATACGCAGTATTTT,CASRSLADSTDTQYF
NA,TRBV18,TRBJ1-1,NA,TGTGCCAGCTCACCCCAGGACAGTGAAGCTTTCTTT,CASSPQDSEAFF
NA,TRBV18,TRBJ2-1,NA,TGTGCCAGCTCACCGGCTGCTTCTCCCTACAATGAGCAGTTCTTC,CASSPAASPYNEQFF
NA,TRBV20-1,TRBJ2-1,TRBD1,TGCAGTGCTAAGGACCGAGACGGGGACAGGCAATCCTACAATGAGCAGTTCTTC,CSAKDRDGDRQSYNEQFF
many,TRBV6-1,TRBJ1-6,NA,TGTGCCAGCAGTCGGACGTGGGAGTCACCCCTCCACTTT,CASSRTWESPLHF
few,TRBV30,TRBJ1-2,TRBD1,TGTGCCTGGACCAGGGGGAGTTATGGCTACACCTTC,CAWTRGSYGYTF
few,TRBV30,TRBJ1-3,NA,TGTGCCTGGGGGACTTTCTCTGGAAACACCATATATTTT,CAWGTFSGNTIYF
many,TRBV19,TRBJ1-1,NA,TGTGCCAGTAGTATAGGGGTCGGAAAGGCTGAAGCTTTCTTT,CASSIGVGKAEAFF
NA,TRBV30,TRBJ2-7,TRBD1,TGTGCCTGGAGTGTTCACAGGGGCAGGTCCGAGCAGTACTTC,CAWSVHRGRSEQYF
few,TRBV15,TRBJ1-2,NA,TGTGCCACCAGCAGAGACGCTCAGAACCGCCGCACCTTC,CATSRDAQNRRTF
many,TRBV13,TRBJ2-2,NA,TGTGCCAGCAGCTTAGGAGCAGGGGTCTCCACCGGGGAGCTGTTTTTT,CASSLGAGVSTGELFF
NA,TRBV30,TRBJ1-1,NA,TGTGTCTGGAGTGTAGAAACAGGGTGGGCCACTGAAGCTTTCTTT,CVWSVETGWATEAFF
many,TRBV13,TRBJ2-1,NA,TGTGCCAGCAGCTACGAGGTGAGTGATGAGCAGTTCTTC,CASSYEVSDEQFF
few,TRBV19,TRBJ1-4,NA,TGTGCCAGTAAAGGATCACGCTCCGAAAAACTGTTTTTT,CASKGSRSEKLFF
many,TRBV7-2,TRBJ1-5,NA,TGTGCCAGCAGCTTAGGCGTTTCAGGACAGCCCCAGCATTTT,CASSLGVSGQPQHF
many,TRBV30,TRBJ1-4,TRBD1,TGTGCCTGGAGGACAGGGCGTGAAAAACTGTTTTTT,CAWRTGREKLFF
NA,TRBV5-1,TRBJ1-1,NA,TGCGCCAGCAGGAGGGGATGGGGCATGAACACTGAAGCTTTCTTT,CASRRGWGMNTEAFF
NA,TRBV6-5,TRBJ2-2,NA,TGTGCCAGCAGTTACCGCACTACCGGGGAGCTGTTTTTT,CASSYRTTGELFF
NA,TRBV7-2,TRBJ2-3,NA,TGTGCCAGCAGCTTAGGGGTGAGGGGGTATCAAAATACGCAGTATTTT,CASSLGVRGYQNTQYF
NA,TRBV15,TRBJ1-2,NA,TGTGCCACCAGCAGCCCCCTTGATCGGGACCTCTATGGCTACACCTTC,CATSSPLDRDLYGYTF
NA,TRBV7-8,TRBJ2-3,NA,TGTGCCAGCAGCTTAGCGGGGGCTTTAGGCACAGATACGCAGTATTTT,CASSLAGALGTDTQYF
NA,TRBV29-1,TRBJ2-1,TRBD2,TGCAGCGTCGAGAGCGGGGTATACAATGAGCAGTTCTTC,CSVESGVYNEQFF
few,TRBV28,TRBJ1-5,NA,TGTGCCAGCAGACGGGGAACCTATAGCAATCAGCCCCAGCATTTT,CASRRGTYSNQPQHF
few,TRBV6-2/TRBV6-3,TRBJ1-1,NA,TGTGCCAGCAGTTACGAAGGCTCTCACGGAGCTTTCTTT,CASSYEGSHGAFF
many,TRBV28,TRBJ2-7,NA,TGTGCCAGCAAGGTGGATTGGGGCCACGTCGAGCAGTACTTC,CASKVDWGHVEQYF
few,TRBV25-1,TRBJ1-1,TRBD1,TGTGCCAGCAGTGACGGACAGGCTAGGGGTTCTGAAGCTTTCTTT,CASSDGQARGSEAFF
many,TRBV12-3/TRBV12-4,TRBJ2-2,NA,TGTGCCAGCAGTTCCGGACAGTACACCGGGGAGCTGTTTTTT,CASSSGQYTGELFF
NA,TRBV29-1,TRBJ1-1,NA,TGCAGCGTTGAGGGGGTGGGGAACACTGAAGCTTTCTTT,CSVEGVGNTEAFF
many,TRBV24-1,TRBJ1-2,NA,TGTGCCACCAGTGACCCCGGGACATATCGCTACACCTTC,CATSDPGTYRYTF
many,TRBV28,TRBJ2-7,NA,TGTGCCAGCAGTTCCTCTAGCGCGATTGGGTCCTACGAGCAGTACTTC,CASSSSSAIGSYEQYF
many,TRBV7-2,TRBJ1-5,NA,TGTGCCAGCAGCTCATCGGGGGCCCGGGTTCAGCCCCAGCATTTT,CASSSSGARVQPQHF